The present T cell receptor (beta chain) was sequenced within a study of identical twins. Study-level results: Whereas memory repertoires showed no such difference, abundant cord blood beta clonotypes carried fewer insertions.

The CDR3 has 18 amino acids. Trimming stripped 2 bases from V and 11 bases from J, with 26 bases between. The germline CDR1 and CDR2 sequences are SGHRS and YFSETQ. On this clonotype: Its antigen is unknown.

Template switching created a universal primer site, and the cDNA included unique molecular identifiers. One entry per CDR3 protein results from TCRdb running MiXCR on the 5' RACE reads. The sample holds 1.5 million to 2 million distinct CDR3 sequences; less than 40% are singletons and the top ten take over 0.25%. The receptor comes from a newborn girl in good health. Sequencing was done on a sample of cord blood. The chain is built from TRBV5-1 and TRBJ1-6; weak D call: TRBD1 (5 bases). The CDR3 DNA reads as TGCGCCAGCAGCTTCCTCAACAGGAGGACTCCCGGGTGGGCACCCCTCCACTTT. It yields the protein CASSFLNRRTPGWAPLHF.